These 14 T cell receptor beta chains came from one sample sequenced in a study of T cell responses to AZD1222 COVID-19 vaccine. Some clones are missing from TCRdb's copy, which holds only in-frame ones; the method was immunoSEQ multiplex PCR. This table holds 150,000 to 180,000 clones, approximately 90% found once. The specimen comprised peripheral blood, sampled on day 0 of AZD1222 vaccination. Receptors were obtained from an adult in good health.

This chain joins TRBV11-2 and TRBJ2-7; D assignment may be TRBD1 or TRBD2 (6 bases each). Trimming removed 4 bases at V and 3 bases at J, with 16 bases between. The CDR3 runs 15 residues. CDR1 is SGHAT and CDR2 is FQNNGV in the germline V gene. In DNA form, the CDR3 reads TGTGCCAGCAGCTGGGGGGTGGGACAAAACTACGAGCAGTACTTC. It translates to CASSWGVGQNYEQYF.

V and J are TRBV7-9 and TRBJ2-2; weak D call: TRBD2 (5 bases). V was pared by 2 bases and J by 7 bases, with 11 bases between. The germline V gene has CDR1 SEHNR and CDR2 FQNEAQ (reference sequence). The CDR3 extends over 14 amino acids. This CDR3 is CASSLLEAGGELFF. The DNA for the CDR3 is TGTGCCAGCAGCTTACTGGAGGCGGGCGGGGAGCTGTTTTTT.

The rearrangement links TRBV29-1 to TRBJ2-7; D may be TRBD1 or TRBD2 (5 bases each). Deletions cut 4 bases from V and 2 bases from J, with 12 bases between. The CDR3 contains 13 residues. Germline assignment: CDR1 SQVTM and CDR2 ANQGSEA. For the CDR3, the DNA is TGCAGCGTTGTACTTGGGGGTCCCTACGAGCAGTACTTC. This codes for CSVVLGGPYEQYF.

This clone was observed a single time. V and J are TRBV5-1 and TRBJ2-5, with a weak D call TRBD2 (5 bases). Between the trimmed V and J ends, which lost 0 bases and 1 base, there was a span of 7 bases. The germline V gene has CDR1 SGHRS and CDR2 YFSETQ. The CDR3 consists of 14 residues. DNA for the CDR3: TGCGCCAGCAGCTTGGCCGGACTCCAAGAGACCCAGTACTTC. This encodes CASSLAGLQETQYF.

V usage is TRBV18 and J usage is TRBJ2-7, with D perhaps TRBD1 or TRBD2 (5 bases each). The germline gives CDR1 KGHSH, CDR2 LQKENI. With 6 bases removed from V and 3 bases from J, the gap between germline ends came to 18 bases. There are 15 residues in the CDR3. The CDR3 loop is CASSLVGTGDYEQYF. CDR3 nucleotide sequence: TGTGCCAGCTCGCTCGTCGGGACGGGTGACTACGAGCAGTACTTC. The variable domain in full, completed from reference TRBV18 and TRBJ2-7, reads NAGVMQNPRHLVRRRGQEARLRCSPMKGHSHVYWYRQLPEEGLKFMVYLQKENIIDESGMPKERFSAEFPKEGPSILRIQQVVRGDSAAYFCASSLVGTGDYEQYFGPGTRLTVT.

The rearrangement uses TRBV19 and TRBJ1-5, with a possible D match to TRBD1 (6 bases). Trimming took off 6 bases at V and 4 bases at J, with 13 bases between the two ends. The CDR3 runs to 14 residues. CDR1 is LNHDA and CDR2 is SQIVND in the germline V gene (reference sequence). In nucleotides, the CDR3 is TGTGCCAGTAGCGACACGAGGGGGAATCAGCCCCAGCATTTT. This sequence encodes CASSDTRGNQPQHF.

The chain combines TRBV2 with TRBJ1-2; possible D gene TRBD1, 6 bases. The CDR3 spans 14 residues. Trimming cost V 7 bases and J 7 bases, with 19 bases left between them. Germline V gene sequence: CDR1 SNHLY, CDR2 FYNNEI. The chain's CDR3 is CASTSQAGVAGYTF. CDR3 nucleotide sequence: TGTGCCAGCACCTCTCAGGCAGGGGTGGCTGGCTACACCTTC.

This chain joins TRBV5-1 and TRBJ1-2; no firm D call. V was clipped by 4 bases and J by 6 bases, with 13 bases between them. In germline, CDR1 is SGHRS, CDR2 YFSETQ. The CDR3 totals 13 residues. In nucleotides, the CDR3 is TGCGCCAGCAGCATCGGGGTAAACGATGGCTACACCTTC. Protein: CASSIGVNDGYTF. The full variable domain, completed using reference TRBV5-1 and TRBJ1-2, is KAGVTQTPRYLIKTRGQQVTLSCSPISGHRSVSWYQQTPGQGLQFLFEYFSETQRNKGNFPGRFSGRQFSNSRSEMNVSTLELGDSALYLCASSIGVNDGYTFGSGTRLTVV.

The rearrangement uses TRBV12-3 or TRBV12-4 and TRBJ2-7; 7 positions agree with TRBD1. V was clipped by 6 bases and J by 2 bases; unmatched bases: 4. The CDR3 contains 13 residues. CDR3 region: CASSRQGTYEQYF. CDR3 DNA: TGTGCCAGCAGCCGACAGGGTACCTACGAGCAGTACTTC.

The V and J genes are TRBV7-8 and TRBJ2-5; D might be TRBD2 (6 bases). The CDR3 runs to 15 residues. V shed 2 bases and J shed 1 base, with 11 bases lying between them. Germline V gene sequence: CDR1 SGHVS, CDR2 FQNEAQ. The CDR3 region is CASSLILGGQETQYF. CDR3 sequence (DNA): TGTGCCAGCAGCTTAATCTTGGGGGGCCAAGAGACCCAGTACTTC.

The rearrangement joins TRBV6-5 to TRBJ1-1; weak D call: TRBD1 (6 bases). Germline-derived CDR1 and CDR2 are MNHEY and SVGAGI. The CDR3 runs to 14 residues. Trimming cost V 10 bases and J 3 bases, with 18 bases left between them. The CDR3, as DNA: TGTGCCACCTCACGGGGGCTGGCGGACACTGAAGCTTTCTTT. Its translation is CATSRGLADTEAFF.

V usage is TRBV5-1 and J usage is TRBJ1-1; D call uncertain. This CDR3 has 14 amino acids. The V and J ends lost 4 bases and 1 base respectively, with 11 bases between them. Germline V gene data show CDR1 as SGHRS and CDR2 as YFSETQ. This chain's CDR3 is CASSKVSGNTEAFF. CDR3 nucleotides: TGCGCCAGCAGCAAGGTTTCAGGGAACACTGAAGCTTTCTTT.

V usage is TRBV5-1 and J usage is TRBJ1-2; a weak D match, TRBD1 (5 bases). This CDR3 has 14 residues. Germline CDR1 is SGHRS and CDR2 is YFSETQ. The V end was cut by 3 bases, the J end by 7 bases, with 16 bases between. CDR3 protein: CASSYLGDSVGYTF. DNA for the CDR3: TGCGCCAGCAGCTATCTTGGAGACAGTGTTGGCTACACCTTC.

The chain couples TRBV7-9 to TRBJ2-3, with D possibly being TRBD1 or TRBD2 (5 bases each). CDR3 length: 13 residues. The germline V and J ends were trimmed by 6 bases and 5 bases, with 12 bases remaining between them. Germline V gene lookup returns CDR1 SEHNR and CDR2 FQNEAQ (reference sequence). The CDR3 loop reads CASSSWDGDTQYF. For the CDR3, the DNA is TGTGCCAGCAGTTCCTGGGACGGAGATACGCAGTATTTT.